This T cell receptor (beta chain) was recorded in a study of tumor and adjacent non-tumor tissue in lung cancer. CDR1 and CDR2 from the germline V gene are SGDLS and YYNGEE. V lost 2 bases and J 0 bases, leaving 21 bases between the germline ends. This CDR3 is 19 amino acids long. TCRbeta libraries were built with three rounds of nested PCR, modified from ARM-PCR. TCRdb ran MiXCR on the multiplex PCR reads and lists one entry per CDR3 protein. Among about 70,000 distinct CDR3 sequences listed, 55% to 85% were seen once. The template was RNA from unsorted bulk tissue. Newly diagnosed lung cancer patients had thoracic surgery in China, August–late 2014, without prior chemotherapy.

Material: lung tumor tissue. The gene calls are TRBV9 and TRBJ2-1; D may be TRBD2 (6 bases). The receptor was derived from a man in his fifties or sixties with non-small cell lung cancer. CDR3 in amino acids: CASSVAVAAAGSSYNEQFF. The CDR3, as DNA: TGTGCCAGCAGCGTCGCCGTAGCGGCGGCGGGGAGCTCCTACAATGAGCAGTTCTTC.